A selection of T cell receptor beta chains follows, all from one sample in a study of blood T cell repertoires in COVID-19. The assay was immunoSEQ multiplex PCR, and TCRdb's table has in-frame clones only and misses some. This table holds roughly 370,000 clones, roughly 89% found once. Material: PBMCs or T cells enriched from blood (not recorded which). These receptors all come from a woman aged 45-59 years who had recovered from COVID-19. CDR3s include the opening cysteine and the closing phenylalanine or tryptophan. Fields, in order: V gene, clone size, J gene, D gene, CDR3 protein, CDR3 DNA. A D gene is named only where the DNA matches it firmly. Size is stated for part of the rows, as once, few or many counts, or as a class when the clone is expanded.

>TRBV18|-|TRBJ2-3|-
CATQVAGDTQYF
TGTGCCACCCAGGTTGCCGGAGATACGCAGTATTTT
>TRBV3-1/TRBV3-2|-|TRBJ2-7|TRBD2
CASQGDGRGHLYEQYF
TGTGCCAGCCAAGGGGACGGGAGGGGACACCTCTACGAGCAGTACTTC
>TRBV2|-|TRBJ1-4|-
CASNSRQTNEKLFF
TGTGCCAGCAACAGCCGCCAAACTAATGAAAAACTGTTTTTT
>TRBV4-1|-|TRBJ1-5|TRBD1
CASSGGTAVSPQHF
TGCGCCAGCAGCGGCGGGACAGCGGTTTCGCCCCAGCATTTT
>TRBV7-2|-|TRBJ2-2|TRBD1
CASSRDRGGTGELFF
TGTGCCAGCAGCAGGGACAGGGGTGGCACCGGGGAGCTGTTTTTT
>TRBV2|-|TRBJ2-6|TRBD2
CAGREESSGANVLTF
TGTGCCGGGAGGGAGGAAAGCTCTGGGGCCAACGTCCTGACTTTC
>TRBV28|-|TRBJ1-4|TRBD1
CASTLGTGGWREKLFF
TGTGCCAGCACGTTAGGGACAGGGGGCTGGCGTGAAAAACTGTTTTTT
>TRBV25-1|-|TRBJ2-2|-
CASRISPDGGELFF
TGTGCCAGCAGGATCTCCCCAGATGGCGGGGAGCTGTTTTTT
>TRBV5-1|-|TRBJ2-1|-
CASSVGSTPNEQFF
TGCGCCAGCAGCGTCGGGTCCACACCAAATGAGCAGTTCTTC
>TRBV6-2/TRBV6-3|-|TRBJ1-6|TRBD1
CASSRGTGGRNSPLHF
TGTGCCAGCAGCCGTGGGACAGGGGGCCGAAATTCACCCCTCCACTTT
>TRBV28|-|TRBJ1-2|-
CASSGDRNILPTNYGYTF
TGTGCCAGCAGTGGTGACAGGAACATACTACCCACTAACTATGGCTACACCTTC
>TRBV28|-|TRBJ1-2|TRBD1
CASKDRAPFNYGYTF
TGTGCCTCTAAGGACAGGGCTCCTTTTAACTATGGCTACACCTTC
>TRBV5-1|-|TRBJ1-1|-
CASSLDGKGVAEAFF
TGCGCCAGCAGCTTGGACGGCAAAGGGGTCGCTGAAGCTTTCTTT
>TRBV10-3|-|TRBJ1-5|TRBD1
CASLEPGTGDNQPQHF
TGTGCCTCGCTAGAACCCGGGACAGGTGACAATCAGCCCCAGCATTTT
>TRBV6-5|-|TRBJ1-1|-
CASSGEAEAFF
TGTGCCAGCAGCGGAGAGGCTGAAGCTTTCTTT
>TRBV7-3|few|TRBJ2-3|-
CASSLGQGSIGTDTQYF
TGTGCCAGCAGCTTAGGGCAGGGGAGCATAGGCACAGATACGCAGTATTTT
>TRBV13|once|TRBJ2-3|TRBD2
CASSAGLAFGTDTQYF
TGTGCCAGCAGCGCGGGACTAGCCTTCGGCACAGATACGCAGTATTTT
>TRBV2|-|TRBJ2-7|TRBD1
CASRDTGGSYEQYF
TGTGCCAGCAGGGACACAGGGGGTTCCTACGAGCAGTACTTC
>TRBV27|-|TRBJ2-7|-
CASSFVGAPYYEQYF
TGTGCCAGCAGTTTTGTGGGGGCCCCCTACTACGAGCAGTACTTC
>TRBV3-1/TRBV3-2|-|TRBJ1-6|-
CASSQVSNSPLHF
TGTGCCAGCAGCCAAGTCTCCAATTCACCCCTCCACTTT
>TRBV5-1|-|TRBJ2-3|-
CASSLWGVGTDTQYF
TGCGCCAGCAGTCTCTGGGGCGTAGGCACAGATACGCAGTATTTT
>TRBV15|-|TRBJ1-4|TRBD1
CATSRELTGDEKLFF
TGTGCCACCAGCAGAGAGCTTACAGGGGATGAAAAACTGTTTTTT
>TRBV11-2|-|TRBJ2-1|-
CASSRQFRQYNEQFF
TGTGCCAGCAGCCGACAGTTTAGACAGTACAATGAGCAGTTCTTC
>TRBV29-1|-|TRBJ1-4|TRBD1
CSVEGSRTGREKLFF
TGCAGCGTTGAAGGGTCGAGGACAGGGCGGGAAAAACTGTTTTTT
>TRBV7-9|-|TRBJ1-3|TRBD1
CASSSGQDYENTIYF
TGTGCCAGCAGCTCGGGACAGGACTATGAAAACACCATATATTTT
>TRBV20-1|-|TRBJ2-7|TRBD1
CSASIRDRAYEQYF
TGCAGTGCTAGTATCCGGGACAGGGCCTACGAGCAGTACTTC
>TRBV4-1|-|TRBJ1-2|-
CASSQFWPAGRMLRDGYTF
TGCGCCAGCAGCCAATTTTGGCCAGCAGGGAGGATGCTTCGGGATGGCTACACCTTC
>TRBV2|-|TRBJ1-1|TRBD1
CASNRDRGFEAFF
TGTGCCAGCAACCGGGACAGGGGGTTTGAAGCTTTCTTT
>TRBV5-1|-|TRBJ2-5|TRBD1
CASSLWTGTQETQYF
TGCGCCAGCAGCTTGTGGACAGGCACCCAAGAGACCCAGTACTTC
>TRBV5-8|-|TRBJ2-2|TRBD1
CASSTGQGNTGELFF
TGTGCCAGCAGCACCGGACAGGGGAACACCGGGGAGCTGTTTTTT
>TRBV25-1|-|TRBJ1-6|-
CASSAYRQSRTASPLHF
TGTGCCAGCAGTGCCTACCGACAGTCGAGGACCGCTTCACCCCTCCACTTT
>TRBV5-6|-|TRBJ2-3|TRBD1
CASSTPGQGDIFGTDTQYF
TGTGCCAGCAGCACTCCGGGACAGGGGGATATATTCGGTACAGATACGCAGTATTTT
>TRBV7-9|-|TRBJ1-6|TRBD1
CASSRPGQGTETLHF
TGTGCCAGCAGCCGTCCGGGACAGGGAACAGAAACCCTCCACTTT
>TRBV3-1/TRBV3-2|-|TRBJ1-2|-
CASSRGGLDYGYTF
TGTGCCAGCAGCCGAGGGGGATTGGACTATGGCTACACCTTC
>TRBV3-1/TRBV3-2|-|TRBJ1-4|TRBD1
CASSQAWGTVDEKLFF
TGTGCCAGCAGCCAAGCCTGGGGGACAGTCGATGAAAAACTGTTTTTT
>TRBV15|-|TRBJ1-2|-
CATSSRLQGSNYGYTF
TGTGCCACCAGCAGTCGCCTACAGGGCTCTAACTATGGCTACACCTTC
>TRBV18|-|TRBJ1-1|-
CASSPPSRGGTEAFF
TGTGCCAGCTCACCACCGTCGAGAGGCGGAACTGAAGCTTTCTTT
>TRBV6-5|-|TRBJ1-5|TRBD1
CASRQTGGRNQPQHF
TGTGCCAGCCGACAGACAGGGGGACGGAATCAGCCCCAGCATTTT
>TRBV19|-|TRBJ2-7|-
CASSIVGRSSYEQYF
TGTGCCAGTAGTATAGTTGGCAGAAGCTCCTACGAGCAGTACTTC
>TRBV21-1|-|TRBJ1-1|-
CASSKRGCQKNTEAFF
TGTGCCAGCAGCAAAAGGGGATGCCAAAAGAACACTGAAGCTTTCTTT
>TRBV7-6|-|TRBJ1-4|-
CASSLSEERKLFF
TGTGCCAGCAGTCTATCTGAAGAGAGAAAACTGTTTTTT
>TRBV4-2|-|TRBJ2-3|-
CASSPSGDTQYF
TGTGCCAGCAGCCCCAGCGGAGATACGCAGTATTTT